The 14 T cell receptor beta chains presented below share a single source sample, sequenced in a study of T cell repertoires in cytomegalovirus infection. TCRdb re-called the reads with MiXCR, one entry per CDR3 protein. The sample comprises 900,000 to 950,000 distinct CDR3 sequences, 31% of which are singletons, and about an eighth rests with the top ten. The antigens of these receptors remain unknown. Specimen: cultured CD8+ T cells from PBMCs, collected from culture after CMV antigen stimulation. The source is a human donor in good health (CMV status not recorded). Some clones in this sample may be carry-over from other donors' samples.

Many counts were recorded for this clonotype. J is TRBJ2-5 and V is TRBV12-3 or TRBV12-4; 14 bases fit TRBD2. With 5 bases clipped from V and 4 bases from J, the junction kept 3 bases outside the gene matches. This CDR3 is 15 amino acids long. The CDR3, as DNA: TGTGCCAGCAGTCGACTAGCGGGGGGGTCAGAGACCCAGTACTTC. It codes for CASSRLAGGSETQYF.

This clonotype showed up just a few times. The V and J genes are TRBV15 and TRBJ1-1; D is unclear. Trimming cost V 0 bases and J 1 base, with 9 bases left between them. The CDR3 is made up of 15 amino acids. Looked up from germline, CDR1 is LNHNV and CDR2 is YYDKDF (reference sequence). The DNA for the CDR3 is TGTGCCACCAGCAGAGAGGCCCGATCGAACACTGAAGCTTTCTTT. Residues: CATSREARSNTEAFF.

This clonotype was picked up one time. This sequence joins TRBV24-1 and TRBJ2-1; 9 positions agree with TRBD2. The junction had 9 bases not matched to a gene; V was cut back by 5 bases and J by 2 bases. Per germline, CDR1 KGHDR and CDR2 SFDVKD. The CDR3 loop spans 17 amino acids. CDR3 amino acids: CATSGAGGGAPYNEQFF. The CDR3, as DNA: TGTGCCACCAGTGGCGCGGGGGGGGGGGCGCCCTACAATGAGCAGTTCTTC.

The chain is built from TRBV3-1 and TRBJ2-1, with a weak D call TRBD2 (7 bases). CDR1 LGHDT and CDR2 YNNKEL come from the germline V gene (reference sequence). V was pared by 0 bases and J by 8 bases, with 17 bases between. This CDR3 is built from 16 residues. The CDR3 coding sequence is TGTGCCAGCAGCCAAGATCCGGGGGGCCCAATGGATGAGCAGTTCTTC. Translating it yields CASSQDPGGPMDEQFF.

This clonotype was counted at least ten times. Here the CDR3 reads CASSLREFEQFF. As DNA, the CDR3 is TGTGCCAGCAGCTTACGGGAATTTGAGCAGTTCTTC. J is TRBJ2-1 and V is TRBV7-6; D is possibly TRBD2 (5 bases). CDR1 is SGHVS, CDR2 FNYEAQ, per germline. This CDR3 has 12 amino acids. V lost 2 bases, J lost 9 bases, and 8 bases lay in between.

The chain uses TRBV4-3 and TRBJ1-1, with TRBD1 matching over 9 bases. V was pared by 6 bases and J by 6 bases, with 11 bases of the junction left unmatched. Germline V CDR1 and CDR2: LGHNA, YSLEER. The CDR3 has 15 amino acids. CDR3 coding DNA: TGCGCCAGCAGTCGGACAGGGGATCTTGATGCTGAAGCTTTCTTT. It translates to CASSRTGDLDAEAFF.

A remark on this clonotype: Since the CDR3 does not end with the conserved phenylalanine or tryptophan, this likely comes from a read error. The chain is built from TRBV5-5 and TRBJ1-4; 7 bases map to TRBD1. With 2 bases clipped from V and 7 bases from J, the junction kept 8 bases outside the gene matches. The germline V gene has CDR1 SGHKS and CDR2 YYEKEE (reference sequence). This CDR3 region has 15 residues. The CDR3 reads CASSLQGREREKLFL. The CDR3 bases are TGTGCCAGCAGCTTACAGGGGCGGGAACGTGAAAAACTGTTTTTA.

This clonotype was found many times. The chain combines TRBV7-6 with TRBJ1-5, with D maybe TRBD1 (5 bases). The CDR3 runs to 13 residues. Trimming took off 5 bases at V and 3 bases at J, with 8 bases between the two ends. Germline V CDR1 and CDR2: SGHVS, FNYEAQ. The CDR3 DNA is TGTGCCAGCAGCACGGACATCAATCAGCCCCAGCATTTT. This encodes CASSTDINQPQHF.

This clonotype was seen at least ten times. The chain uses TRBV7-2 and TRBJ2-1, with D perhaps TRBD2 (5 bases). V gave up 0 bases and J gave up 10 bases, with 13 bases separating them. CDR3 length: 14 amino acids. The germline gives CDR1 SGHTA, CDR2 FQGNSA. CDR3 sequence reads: CASSLASEKPEQFF. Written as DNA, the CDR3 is TGTGCCAGCAGCTTAGCTAGCGAGAAACCCGAGCAGTTCTTC.

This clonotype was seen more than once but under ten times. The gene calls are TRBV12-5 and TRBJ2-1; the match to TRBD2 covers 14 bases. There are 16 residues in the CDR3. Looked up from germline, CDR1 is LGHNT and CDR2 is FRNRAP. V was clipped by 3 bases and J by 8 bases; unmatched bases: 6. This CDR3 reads CASGFQTSGGADEQFF. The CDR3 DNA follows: TGTGCTAGTGGTTTTCAGACTAGCGGGGGGGCCGATGAGCAGTTCTTC.

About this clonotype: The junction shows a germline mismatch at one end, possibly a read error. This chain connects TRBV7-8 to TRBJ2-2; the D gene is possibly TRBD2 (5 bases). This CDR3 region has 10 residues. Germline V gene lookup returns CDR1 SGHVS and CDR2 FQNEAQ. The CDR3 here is CTSSGGELFF. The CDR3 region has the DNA TGTACCAGCAGCGGAGGGGAGCTGTTTTTT.

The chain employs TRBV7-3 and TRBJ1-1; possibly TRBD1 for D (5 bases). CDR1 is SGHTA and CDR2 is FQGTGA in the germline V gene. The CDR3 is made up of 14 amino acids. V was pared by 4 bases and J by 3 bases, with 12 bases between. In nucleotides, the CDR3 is TGTGCCAGCAGCTCGACAGCCCCGGACACTGAAGCTTTCTTT. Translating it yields CASSSTAPDTEAFF. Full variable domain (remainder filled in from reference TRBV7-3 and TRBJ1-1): GAGVSQTPSNKVTEKGKYVELRCDPISGHTALYWYRQSLGQGPEFLIYFQGTGAADDSGLPNDRFFAVRPEGSVSTLKIQRTERGDSAVYLCASSSTAPDTEAFFGQGTRLTVV.

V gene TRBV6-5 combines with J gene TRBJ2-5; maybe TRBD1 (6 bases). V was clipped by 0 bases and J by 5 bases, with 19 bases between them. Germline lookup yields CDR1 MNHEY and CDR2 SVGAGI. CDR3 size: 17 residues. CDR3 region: CASSYSSYRVVGETQYF. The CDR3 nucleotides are TGTGCCAGCAGTTACTCCTCCTACAGGGTGGTTGGGGAGACCCAGTACTTC.

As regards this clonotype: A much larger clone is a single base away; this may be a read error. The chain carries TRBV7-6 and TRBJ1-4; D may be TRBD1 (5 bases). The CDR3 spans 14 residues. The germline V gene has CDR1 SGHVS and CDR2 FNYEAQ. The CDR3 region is CVSSQGTGTKGLFF. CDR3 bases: TGTGTCAGCAGCCAAGGGACCGGGACTAAAGGACTGTTTTTT.